The following is a T cell receptor (beta chain) sequence with its context. Its antigen remains unknown. The entry originates in a study of Ad26.COV2.S vaccination and SARS-CoV-2 variants. Findings and caveats of the study: Possible underestimation of total T cell responses by the TCR breadth and depth analyses was noted. Spike-specific responses of CD8+ and CD4+ T cells were reported to display substantial breadth after vaccination.

Sequenced by immunoSEQ multiplex PCR; TCRdb stores in-frame clones only, minus some. The top ten clones hold 1.5% of a sample with roughly 700,000 clones, roughly 90% of them seen once. The treatment is: roughly 18 received Ad26.COV2.S at low or high dose, single or two shots; a few received placebo; per-sample allocation not given. After the first vaccine or placebo injection, samples were drawn on day 63. Germline assignment: CDR1 MNHEY and CDR2 SVGAGI. This CDR3 region has 14 residues. Trimming removed 8 bases from V and 0 bases from J, with 11 bases in between. The chain uses TRBV6-5 and TRBJ1-5; TRBD1 is a possible D gene (5 bases). Source: peripheral blood, taken in a trial of Ad26.COV2.S vaccine versus placebo. This receptor was obtained from a person aged 18-65 years who received the Ad26.COV2.S COVID-19 vaccine or a placebo. CDR3 residues: CASADSYSNQPQHF. CDR3 nucleotides: TGTGCCAGCGCCGACAGTTATAGCAATCAGCCCCAGCATTTT.